These T cell receptor beta chains were read from a single sample in a study of cytomegalovirus exposure and HLA in healthy donors. Sequencing was performed with immunoSEQ multiplex PCR; in TCRdb, only in-frame clones are kept and a portion is missing. The sample includes over 150,000 clones, roughly three quarters of them seen just once. Sequencing was done on a sample of PBMCs. The receptors were sampled from a woman in her forties or fifties in good health and CMV-seropositive. Each CDR3 is given with its conserved first and last residue. The order of the fields is V gene, D gene, J gene, clone size, CDR3 DNA, CDR3 protein. D genes are given only for firm matches. Rows give clone size only sometimes, using once, few, many, or a class for an expanded clone.

TRBV9	NA	TRBJ2-5	NA	TGTGCCAGCAGCGTCGGCCAGGTGGAGACCCAGTACTTC	CASSVGQVETQYF
TRBV9	NA	TRBJ2-2	NA	TGTGCCAGCAGTCGGGGGTGGGCAAACACCGGGGAGCTGTTTTTT	CASSRGWANTGELFF
TRBV6-5	TRBD2	TRBJ2-1	NA	TGTGCCAGCAGTTACGGCGGGAGTCTCTACAATGAGCAGTTCTTC	CASSYGGSLYNEQFF
TRBV5-5	NA	TRBJ2-3	NA	TGTGCCAGCAGCTTGGATCAGGGGAGAGATACGCAGTATTTT	CASSLDQGRDTQYF
TRBV5-1	TRBD1	TRBJ2-5	NA	TGCGCCAGCAGCTTAGGCAGGGGGCAAGAGACCCAGTACTTC	CASSLGRGQETQYF
TRBV11-2	TRBD1	TRBJ1-2	NA	TGTGCCAGCAGCTTAAGGGAGGACAGGGGGCATCTACGTGGCTACACCTTC	CASSLREDRGHLRGYTF
TRBV19	NA	TRBJ1-1	NA	TGTGCCAGTAGCCCGAACCGGGGCACTGAAGCTTTCTTT	CASSPNRGTEAFF
TRBV30	NA	TRBJ2-7	NA	TGTGCCTGGAGTATGGGGACTGGCTCCTATGAGCAGTACTTC	CAWSMGTGSYEQYF
TRBV14	TRBD1	TRBJ1-2	few	TGTGCCAGCAGCCAGGACAGGGGGCACGGAGGCTACACCTTC	CASSQDRGHGGYTF
TRBV4-3	NA	TRBJ2-1	NA	TGCGCCAGCAGCCAAGTTCAACTAGTCATGTCCTACAATGAGCAGTTCTTC	CASSQVQLVMSYNEQFF
TRBV15	TRBD2	TRBJ2-3	NA	TGTGCCACCAGCAGAGATCTACTAGCGGGATTTACAGATACGCAGTATTTT	CATSRDLLAGFTDTQYF
TRBV28	NA	TRBJ1-3	NA	TGTGCCAGCAGTTTGACTCCCAGCTCTGGAAACACCATATATTTT	CASSLTPSSGNTIYF
TRBV21-1	NA	TRBJ2-5	NA	TGTGCCAGCAGCTCTTCAGGGGCTCAAGAGACCCAGTACTTC	CASSSSGAQETQYF
TRBV6-1	TRBD2	TRBJ2-1	once	TGTGCCAGCAGTACACGGACTAGCGGGGGTCCCCGCGAGTTCTTC	CASSTRTSGGPREFF
TRBV6-5	NA	TRBJ1-1	few	TGTGCCAGCAGCGCAGGGTGGAACACTGAAGCTTTCTTT	CASSAGWNTEAFF